Listed below are T cell receptor beta chains from one sample, sequenced in a study of technical replicates of blood from a handful of donors. The method was immunoSEQ multiplex PCR; TCRdb's version includes in-frame clones alone and lacks a portion of them. The data contain some 70,000 clones, less than 97% of them seen just once; the ten biggest clones take up about 0.25%. Sequenced material: T cells isolated from PBMCs. The receptors originated from a human donor in good health. Both conserved end residues are part of each CDR3. D genes are given only for firm matches. For some rows the clone size is stated as once, few or many, or as a class when expanded; others skip it.

>-|TRBD1|TRBJ1-2|TRBV7-9
CASSTAGQLRTLDYGYTF
TGTGCCAGCAGCACTGCGGGACAGCTTAGGACTCTTGACTATGGCTACACCTTC
>-|-|TRBJ1-2|TRBV28
CASVDYRDGYTF
TGTGCCAGCGTGGATTACAGGGACGGCTACACCTTC
>-|TRBD1|TRBJ1-4|TRBV11-2
CASRSRQGAPNEKLFF
TGTGCCAGCAGATCTCGTCAGGGGGCGCCCAATGAAAAACTGTTTTTT
>-|TRBD2|TRBJ2-7|TRBV5-1
CASSLAGTSGVSSYEQYF
TGCGCCAGCAGCTTGGCCGGGACTAGCGGGGTGAGCTCCTACGAGCAGTACTTC
>-|-|TRBJ1-4|TRBV5-8
CASSLPHPTGLRF
TGTGCCAGCAGCTTGCCCCACCCGACAGGCCTGCGTTTT
>-|TRBD1|TRBJ1-2|TRBV19
CASSTGGTSNYGYTF
TGTGCCAGTAGTACAGGGGGGACCTCTAACTATGGCTACACCTTC
>-|-|TRBJ1-1|TRBV6-1
CASTVDRDTEAFF
TGTGCCAGCACTGTCGACAGAGACACTGAAGCTTTCTTT
>-|-|TRBJ1-2|TRBV29-1
CSVLGGGYGYTF
TGCAGCGTTCTCGGGGGAGGCTATGGCTACACCTTC
>-|TRBD1|TRBJ1-4|TRBV10-1
CASVSGGDNEKLFF
TGCGCCAGCGTCTCAGGGGGAGATAATGAAAAACTGTTTTTT
>few|TRBD2|TRBJ2-5|TRBV6-5
CASSTSGRKQETQYF
TGTGCCAGCAGTACTAGCGGGAGGAAACAAGAGACCCAGTACTTC
>-|TRBD1|TRBJ2-7|TRBV2
CASSGRGQGAHEQYF
TGTGCCAGCAGTGGACGGGGACAGGGGGCCCACGAGCAGTACTTC
>-|TRBD1|TRBJ2-1|TRBV7-3
CASSFDRGSYNEQFF
TGTGCCAGCAGCTTCGACAGGGGCTCCTACAATGAGCAGTTCTTC
>-|-|TRBJ1-5|TRBV7-9
CASSQGDQPQHF
TGTGCCAGCAGCCAGGGCGACCAGCCCCAGCATTTT
>-|-|TRBJ1-1|TRBV7-8
CASRTTRGRETEAFF
TGTGCCAGTAGGACAACACGGGGGAGGGAAACTGAAGCTTTCTTT
>-|TRBD1|TRBJ1-4|TRBV7-2
CASSLEGWTGGASEKLFF
TGTGCCAGCAGCTTAGAAGGGTGGACAGGGGGGGCTAGCGAAAAACTGTTTTTT
>-|-|TRBJ2-7|TRBV15
CATSREPGYEQYF
TGTGCCACCAGCAGAGAGCCAGGCTACGAGCAGTACTTC
>-|-|TRBJ2-1|TRBV7-9
CASSPGIRYNEQFF
TGTGCCAGCAGCCCCGGGATCCGATACAATGAGCAGTTCTTC
>-|TRBD2|TRBJ2-5|TRBV25-1
CASSDWRGRGGSQYF
TGTGCCAGCAGTGACTGGAGAGGACGGGGAGGGTCCCAGTACTTC
>-|-|TRBJ1-1|TRBV11-3
CASSLPEDTEAFF
TGTGCCAGCAGCTTACCGGAGGACACTGAAGCTTTCTTT
>-|TRBD1|TRBJ1-4|TRBV6-1
CASRDRGQGNEKLFF
TGTGCCAGCAGGGACAGGGGGCAGGGTAATGAAAAACTGTTTTTT
>-|TRBD2|TRBJ2-1|TRBV7-3
CASSRGGYNEQFF
TGTGCCAGCAGCCGGGGGGGATACAATGAGCAGTTCTTC
>-|TRBD2|TRBJ2-5|TRBV7-2
CASSLRSWSREGEETQYF
TGTGCCAGCAGCTTAAGGTCTTGGTCGCGGGAGGGGGAAGAGACCCAGTACTTC
>-|TRBD1|TRBJ1-1|TRBV27
CASSPGQGAGTEAFF
TGTGCCAGCAGTCCCGGACAGGGGGCGGGAACTGAAGCTTTCTTT
>-|TRBD2|TRBJ2-7|TRBV19
CASRRGLAGSYEQYF
TGTGCCAGTAGGAGAGGACTAGCGGGATCCTACGAGCAGTACTTC
>-|-|TRBJ1-2|TRBV30
CAWSSTGNYGYTF
TGTGCCTGGAGTAGTACAGGGAACTATGGCTACACCTTC
>once|TRBD1|TRBJ2-2|TRBV6-5
CASSYSAGGNTGELFF
TGTGCCAGCAGTTACTCAGCAGGGGGCAATACCGGGGAGCTGTTTTTT
>-|-|TRBJ2-2|TRBV5-8
CASSLGPNTGELFF
TGTGCCAGCAGCTTGGGGCCAAACACCGGGGAGCTGTTTTTT
>-|TRBD1|TRBJ1-2|TRBV28
CASSPGTGYGYTF
TGTGCCAGCAGTCCCGGGACAGGGTATGGCTACACCTTC
>-|-|TRBJ1-2|TRBV5-8
CASSRGQNYGYTF
TGTGCCAGCAGCCGGGGACAAAACTATGGCTACACCTTC
>-|TRBD2|TRBJ2-7|TRBV5-5
CATRPSGSYEQYF
TGTGCCACCCGGCCTAGCGGCTCCTACGAGCAGTACTTC
>-|-|TRBJ2-1|TRBV10-1
CASTLTARLALSYNEQFF
TGCGCCAGCACGTTGACAGCCCGACTTGCACTCTCCTACAATGAGCAGTTCTTC
>-|TRBD1|TRBJ1-1|TRBV30
CAWSHRGRGWGTEAFF
TGTGCCTGGAGCCACAGGGGGCGGGGGTGGGGCACTGAAGCTTTCTTT
>-|TRBD1|TRBJ1-1|TRBV19
CASMGRTGAYMNTEAFF
TGTGCCAGTATGGGTCGAACAGGGGCATACATGAACACTGAAGCTTTCTTT
>-|-|TRBJ2-1|TRBV25-1
CATLRGGRYNEQFF
TGTGCCACCCTACGGGGAGGTAGGTACAATGAGCAGTTCTTC
>-|TRBD1|TRBJ2-1|TRBV7-2
CASSLQGQGSNEQFF
TGTGCCAGCAGCTTACAAGGACAGGGGTCGAATGAGCAGTTCTTC
>-|TRBD2|TRBJ2-7|TRBV6-1
CASSDTGLVAAVQYF
TGTGCCAGCAGTGATACGGGACTAGTAGCTGCAGTGCAGTACTTC
>-|TRBD1|TRBJ1-5|TRBV7-9
CASSLESGQGLRQPQHF
TGTGCCAGCAGCTTAGAGTCGGGACAGGGCCTGAGGCAGCCCCAGCATTTT
>-|-|TRBJ1-5|TRBV15
CATSRDRTYQPQHF
TGTGCCACCAGCAGGGACAGAACTTATCAGCCCCAGCATTTT
>-|TRBD2|TRBJ2-7|TRBV28
CASKRAGASYEQYF
TGTGCCAGCAAGCGAGCGGGAGCCTCCTACGAGCAGTACTTC
>once|-|TRBJ1-5|TRBV21-1
CASSRKTGKGLGVAQHF
TGTGCCAGCAGCAGGAAGACAGGGAAGGGACTCGGGGTGGCCCAGCATTTT
>-|TRBD2|TRBJ2-3|TRBV6-5
CASSYSTSGFTDTQYF
TGTGCCAGCAGTTACAGCACTAGCGGATTCACAGATACGCAGTATTTT
>-|TRBD2|TRBJ2-1|TRBV4-1
CASSPSGSPAYNEQFF
TGCGCCAGCAGCCCTAGCGGGAGCCCCGCCTACAATGAGCAGTTCTTC
>-|-|TRBJ1-3|TRBV5-1
CASSTAGTSGNTIYF
TGCGCCAGCAGCACTGCTGGTACCTCTGGAAACACCATATATTTT
>-|-|TRBJ1-2|TRBV7-9
CASSLAYRGIDGYTF
TGTGCCAGCAGCTTAGCTTATAGAGGGATCGATGGCTACACCTTC
>-|TRBD1|TRBJ1-6|TRBV30
CAWSGRDRLTYNSPLHF
TGTGCCTGGAGTGGGAGGGACAGACTAACCTATAATTCACCCCTCCACTTT
>-|-|TRBJ2-2|TRBV5-6
CASSFGSTGELFF
TGTGCCAGCAGCTTTGGCAGCACCGGGGAGCTGTTTTTT
>-|-|TRBJ1-5|TRBV27
CASSPQVKGNQPQHF
TGTGCCAGCAGTCCACAGGTAAAAGGCAATCAGCCCCAGCATTTT
>-|-|TRBJ2-7|TRBV6-1
CASIPQGFAYEQYF
TGTGCCAGCATACCCCAGGGGTTCGCCTACGAGCAGTACTTC
>-|-|TRBJ1-5|TRBV7-9
CASSSRGQPQHF
TGTGCCAGCAGCTCACGGGGTCAGCCCCAGCATTTT
>-|-|TRBJ2-3|TRBV7-9
CASSLVPAGSTDTQYF
TGTGCCAGCAGCTTAGTCCCAGCGGGTAGCACAGATACGCAGTATTTT